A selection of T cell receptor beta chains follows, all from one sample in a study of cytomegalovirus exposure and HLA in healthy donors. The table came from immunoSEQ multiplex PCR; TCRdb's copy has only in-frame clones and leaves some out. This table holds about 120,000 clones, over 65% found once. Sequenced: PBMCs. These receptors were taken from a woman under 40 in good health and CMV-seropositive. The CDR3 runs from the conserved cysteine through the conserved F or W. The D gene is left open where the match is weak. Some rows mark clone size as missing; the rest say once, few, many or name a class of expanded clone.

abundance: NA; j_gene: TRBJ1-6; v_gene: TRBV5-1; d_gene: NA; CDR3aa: CASSLEGQGLNSPLHF; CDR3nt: TGCGCCAGCAGCTTGGAGGGGCAGGGCCTAAATTCACCCCTCCACTTT
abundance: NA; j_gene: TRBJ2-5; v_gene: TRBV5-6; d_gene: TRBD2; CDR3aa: CASISTGGGETQYF; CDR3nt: TGTGCCAGCATCAGCACGGGGGGAGGAGAGACCCAGTACTTC
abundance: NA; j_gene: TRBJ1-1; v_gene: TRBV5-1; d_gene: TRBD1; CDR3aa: CASSFGQGTEAFF; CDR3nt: TGCGCCAGCAGCTTTGGACAGGGCACTGAAGCTTTCTTT
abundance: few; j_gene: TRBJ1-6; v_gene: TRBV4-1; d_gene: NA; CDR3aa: CASSQELNSYNSPLHF; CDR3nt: TGCGCCAGCAGCCAAGAGTTGAACAGTTATAATTCACCCCTCCACTTT
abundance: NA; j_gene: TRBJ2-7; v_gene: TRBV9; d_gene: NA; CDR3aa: CASSNVGDPTYEQYF; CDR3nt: TGTGCCAGCAGCAATGTTGGAGACCCAACCTACGAGCAGTACTTC
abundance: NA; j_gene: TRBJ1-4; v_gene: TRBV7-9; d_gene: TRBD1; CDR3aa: CASSDDDRGPFVGEKLFF; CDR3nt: TGTGCCAGCAGCGACGACGACAGGGGGCCCTTTGTCGGTGAAAAACTGTTTTTT
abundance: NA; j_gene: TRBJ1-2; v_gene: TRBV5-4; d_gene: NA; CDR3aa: CASSPDIGRRDYGYTF; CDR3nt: TGTGCCAGCAGCCCGGACATCGGCAGGCGTGATTATGGCTACACCTTC
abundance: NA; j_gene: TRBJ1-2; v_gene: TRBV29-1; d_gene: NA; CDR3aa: CSVPSSSSYGYTF; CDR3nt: TGCAGCGTTCCGTCCTCTAGTAGCTATGGCTACACCTTC
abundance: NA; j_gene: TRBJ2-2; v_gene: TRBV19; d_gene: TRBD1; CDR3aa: CASSKGTGDTGELFF; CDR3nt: TGTGCCAGTAGTAAAGGGACAGGGGACACCGGGGAGCTGTTTTTT
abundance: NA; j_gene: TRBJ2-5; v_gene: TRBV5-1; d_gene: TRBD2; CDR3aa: CASSLSGGAEETQYF; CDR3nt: TGCGCCAGCAGCTTGTCGGGGGGGGCCGAAGAGACCCAGTACTTC
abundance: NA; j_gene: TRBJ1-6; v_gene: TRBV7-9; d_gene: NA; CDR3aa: CASSPNRQSYNSPLHF; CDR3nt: TGTGCCAGCAGCCCCAACCGACAGAGCTATAATTCACCCCTCCACTTT
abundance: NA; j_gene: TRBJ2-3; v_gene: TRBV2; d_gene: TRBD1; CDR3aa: CASGAETGARQNF; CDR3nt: TGTGCCAGCGGAGCAGAGACAGGGGCGAGACAGAATTTT
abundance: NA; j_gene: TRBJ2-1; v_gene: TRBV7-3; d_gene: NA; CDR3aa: CASSPKLTRGSYNEQFF; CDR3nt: TGTGCCAGCAGCCCCAAACTTACTAGAGGCTCCTACAATGAGCAGTTCTTC
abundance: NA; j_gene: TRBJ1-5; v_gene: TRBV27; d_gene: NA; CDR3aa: CASSLTVRGQPQHF; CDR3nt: TGTGCCAGCAGTTTAACGGTTCGGGGTCAGCCCCAGCATTTT
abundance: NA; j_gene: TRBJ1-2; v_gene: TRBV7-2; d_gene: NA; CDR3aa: CASSEDRRRGYTF; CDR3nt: TGTGCCAGCAGCGAGGACAGACGTCGTGGCTACACCTTC
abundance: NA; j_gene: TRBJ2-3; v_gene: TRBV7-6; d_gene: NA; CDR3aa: CASSRSGSPLTDTQYF; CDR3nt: TGTGCCAGCAGCCGGTCCGGGAGCCCCCTCACAGATACGCAGTATTTT
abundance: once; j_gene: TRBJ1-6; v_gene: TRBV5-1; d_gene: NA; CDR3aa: CASSGPGLDSPLHF; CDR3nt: TGCGCCAGCAGCGGTCCAGGACTAGATTCACCCCTCCACTTT
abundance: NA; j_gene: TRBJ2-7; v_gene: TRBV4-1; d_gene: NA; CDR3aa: CASSQGGGPLQQYF; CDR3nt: TGCGCCAGCAGCCAAGGAGGGGGACCTCTCCAGCAGTACTTC
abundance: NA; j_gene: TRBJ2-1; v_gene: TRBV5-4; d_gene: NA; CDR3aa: CASSSQLANNEQFF; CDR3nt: TGTGCCAGCAGCTCGCAACTAGCCAACAATGAGCAGTTCTTC
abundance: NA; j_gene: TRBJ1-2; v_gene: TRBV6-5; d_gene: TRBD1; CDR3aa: CASARQGASYGYTF; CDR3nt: TGTGCCAGCGCCAGACAGGGGGCAAGCTATGGCTACACCTTC
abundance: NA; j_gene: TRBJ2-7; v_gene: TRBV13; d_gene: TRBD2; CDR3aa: CASSPYSRGGLGTPYEQYF; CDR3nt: TGTGCCAGCAGCCCGTACTCGCGGGGGGGCCTCGGGACTCCCTACGAGCAGTACTTC
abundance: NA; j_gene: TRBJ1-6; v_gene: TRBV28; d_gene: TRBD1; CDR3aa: CASRPTDRTYSYNSPLHF; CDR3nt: TGTGCCAGCAGACCTACGGACAGGACCTACTCCTATAATTCACCCCTCCACTTT
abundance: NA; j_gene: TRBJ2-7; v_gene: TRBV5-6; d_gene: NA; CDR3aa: CASSFRDERAEQYF; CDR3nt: TGTGCCAGCAGCTTCAGGGATGAACGGGCCGAGCAGTACTTC
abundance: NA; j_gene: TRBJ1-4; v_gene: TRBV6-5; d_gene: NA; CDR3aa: CASSYSPLSGNEKLFF; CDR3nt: TGTGCCAGCAGTTACAGTCCCCTGTCGGGTAATGAAAAACTGTTTTTT
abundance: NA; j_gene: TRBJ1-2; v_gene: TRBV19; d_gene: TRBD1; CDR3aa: CASSPVRDRANYGYTF; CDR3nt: TGTGCCAGTAGCCCAGTTAGGGACAGGGCTAACTATGGCTACACCTTC
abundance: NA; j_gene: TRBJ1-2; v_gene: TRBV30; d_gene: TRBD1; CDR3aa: CASLKTGHYGYTF; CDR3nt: TGTGCCTCCCTCAAGACAGGGCACTATGGCTACACCTTC